A single T cell receptor (beta chain) is shown here with its context. Its antigen is still unknown. Germline assignment: CDR1 MNHEY and CDR2 SMNVEV (reference sequence). V was trimmed by 6 bases and J by 3 bases, leaving 11 bases between them. The CDR3 is 13 residues long. The data were obtained in a study of blood T cells in healthy people across ages. Regarding the study as a whole: TCR beta diversity tracked closely with naive T cell percentage. As age increased, TCR beta diversity per million T cells fell in a roughly linear fashion. It was not possible, with unsorted PBMCs, to conclusively compare naive and antigen-experienced cells.

PCR was performed a second time for about 7 to 11 cycles using a sample-barcoded 5' primer and a J-beta primer mix. A single record per CDR3 protein comes from TCRdb applying MiXCR to the 5' RACE reads. The sample has more than 1 million distinct CDR3 sequences, under 55% seen once. This sequence was found in a woman aged 60 to 75 in good health. The source material was blood. The chain employs TRBV27 and TRBJ1-1, with D perhaps matching TRBD1 (5 bases). DNA for the CDR3: TGTGCCAGCAGGGGGCAACTCGACACTGAAGCTTTCTTT. Translated, it gives CASRGQLDTEAFF.